This TCR beta chain was observed in a study of T cell responses to AZD1222 COVID-19 vaccine. The data were produced by immunoSEQ multiplex PCR, yet TCRdb's version contains in-frame clones alone and is incomplete. The sample records 150,000 to 200,000 clones, approximately 90% being singletons. Material: peripheral blood, obtained on day 0 of AZD1222 vaccination. The clonotype originates from an adult in good health.

The CDR3 DNA is TGTGCCAGCAGCCAAGGGACAGTAGTTAATCAGCCCCAGCATTTT. This sequence encodes CASSQGTVVNQPQHF. This sequence joins TRBV3-1 (or the pseudogene TRBV3-2) and TRBJ1-5; D perhaps matches TRBD1 (6 bases). Trimming stripped 1 base from V and 4 bases from J, with 11 bases between. Per germline, CDR1 LGHDT and CDR2 YNNKEL (reference sequence). The CDR3 spans 15 residues.